This T cell receptor beta chain was sequenced in a study of Graves' ophthalmopathy and Graves' hyperthyroidism. The study, taken as a whole, reports: Blood also carried most expanded thyroid clonotypes exceeding 0.001 frequency. Ophthalmopathy versus stable hyperthyroidism: 13-signature model gave less than 90% sensitivity, 81.08% specificity.

RNA transcripts were the template, and TCR beta CDR3 regions were amplified from them. HTBI-primed RT-PCR formed the first round, and a multiplex PCR formed the second. TCRdb processed the multiplex PCR reads anew with MiXCR; each CDR3 protein has one entry. This table holds some 150,000 distinct CDR3 sequences, approximately 40% found once. Trimming cost V 5 bases and J 0 bases, with 16 bases left between them. The germline V gene has CDR1 SGHAT and CDR2 FQNNGV. The CDR3 contains 16 residues. A note on this clonotype: What it binds is not known.

The study enrolled ophthalmopathy donors with moderate-to-severe activity, CAS ≥3, NOSPECS ≥4 and duration under 3 months. The TCR comes from a man aged 25-45 years with Graves' ophthalmopathy. V and J are TRBV11-2 and TRBJ1-1; D not certain. Sequencing was performed on peripheral blood. The CDR3 spells CASSRSPGYMNTEAFF. CDR3 in DNA: TGTGCCAGCAGCCGTAGCCCGGGTTATATGAACACTGAAGCTTTCTTT.